This T cell receptor (beta chain) was profiled in a study of neurological immune-mediated disorders. About this clonotype itself: As yet, its antigen is unknown.

The cell input for sorted libraries was roughly 900,000, and those cells were CD4+ or CD8+ T cells. The study's findings and limits: No CDR3 amino acid sequences were shared by expanded clones across subjects, suggesting private repertoires in all groups.

J was trimmed by 7 bases and V by 7 bases; bases with no gene match: 4. CDR1 and CDR2 (germline): MNHNS, SASEGT. The CDR3 length is 12 residues. The method for making cDNA was 5'RACE, and it used 10-nucleotide random UMIs. Sequencing of 15-18 subjects in each run yielded over 160 million TCR-beta sequences. TCRdb re-called the 5' RACE reads with MiXCR, one entry per CDR3 protein. The sample consists of 44,000 or so distinct CDR3 sequences, around 6% of them appearing once. Sequenced sample: CD4+ T cells from blood. The source is a woman between 35 and 50 years old in good health. V usage is TRBV6-1 and J usage is TRBJ1-5, with TRBD1 matching 7 bases. CDR3 coding DNA: TGTGCCAGCAAGCAGGGGGGCCAGCCCCAGCATTTT. It is translated as CASKQGGQPQHF.